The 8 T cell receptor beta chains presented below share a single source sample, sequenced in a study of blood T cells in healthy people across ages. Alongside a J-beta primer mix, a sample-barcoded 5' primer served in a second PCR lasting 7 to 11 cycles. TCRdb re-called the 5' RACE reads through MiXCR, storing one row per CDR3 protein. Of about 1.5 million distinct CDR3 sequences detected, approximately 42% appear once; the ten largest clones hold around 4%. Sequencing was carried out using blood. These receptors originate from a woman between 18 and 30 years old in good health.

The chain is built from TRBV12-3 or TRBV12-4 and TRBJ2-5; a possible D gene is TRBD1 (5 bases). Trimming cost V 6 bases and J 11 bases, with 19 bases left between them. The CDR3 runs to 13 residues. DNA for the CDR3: TGTGCCAGCAGCCCGACTGGAAGGGGTGAGCAGTACTTC. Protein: CASSPTGRGEQYF.

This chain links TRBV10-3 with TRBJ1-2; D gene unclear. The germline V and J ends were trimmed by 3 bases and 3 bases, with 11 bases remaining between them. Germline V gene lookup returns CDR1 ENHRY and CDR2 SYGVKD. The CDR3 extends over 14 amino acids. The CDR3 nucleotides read TGTGCCATCAGTGATCGGGGTCACGACTATGGCTACACCTTC. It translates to CAISDRGHDYGYTF.

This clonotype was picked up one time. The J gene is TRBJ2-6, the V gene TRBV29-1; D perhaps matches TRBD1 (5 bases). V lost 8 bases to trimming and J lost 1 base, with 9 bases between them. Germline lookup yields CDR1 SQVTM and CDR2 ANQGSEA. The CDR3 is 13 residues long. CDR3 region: CSMTESGANVLTF. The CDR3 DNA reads TGCAGCATGACAGAGTCTGGGGCCAACGTCCTGACTTTC.

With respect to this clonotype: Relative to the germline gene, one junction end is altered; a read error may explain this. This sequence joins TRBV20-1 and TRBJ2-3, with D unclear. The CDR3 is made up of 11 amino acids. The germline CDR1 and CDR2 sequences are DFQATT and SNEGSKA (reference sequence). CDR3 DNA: TGCAGTGCTGGAGAGGCAGATACGCAGTATTTT. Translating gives CSAGEADTQYF.

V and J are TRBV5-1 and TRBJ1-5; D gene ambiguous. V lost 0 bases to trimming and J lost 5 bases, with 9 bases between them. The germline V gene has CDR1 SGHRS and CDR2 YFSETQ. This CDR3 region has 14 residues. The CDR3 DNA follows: TGCGCCAGCAGCTTGGGCCTTGGAGATCAGCCCCAGCATTTT. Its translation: CASSLGLGDQPQHF.

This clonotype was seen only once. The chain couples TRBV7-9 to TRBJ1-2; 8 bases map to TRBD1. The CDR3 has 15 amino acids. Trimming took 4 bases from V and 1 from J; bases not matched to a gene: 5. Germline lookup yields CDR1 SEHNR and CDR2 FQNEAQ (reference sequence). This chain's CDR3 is CASSSTGVRNYGYTF. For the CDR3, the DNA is TGTGCCAGCAGCTCGACAGGGGTCCGTAACTATGGCTACACCTTC.

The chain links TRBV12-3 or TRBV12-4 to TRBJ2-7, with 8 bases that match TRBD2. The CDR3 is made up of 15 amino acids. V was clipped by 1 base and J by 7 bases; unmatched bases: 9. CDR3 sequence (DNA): TGTGCCAGCAGTTTAGGCGGTAGCGGGGTCAATGAGCAGTACTTC. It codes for CASSLGGSGVNEQYF.

CDR3 loop: CSATSDRGAETEAFF. As DNA, the CDR3 is TGCAGTGCTACCTCGGATCGGGGGGCGGAAACTGAAGCTTTCTTT. V and J are TRBV20-1 and TRBJ1-1, with D possibly matching TRBD1 (6 bases). V was trimmed by 4 bases and J by 5 bases, leaving 20 bases between them. CDR3 length: 15 amino acids. The germline CDR1 and CDR2 sequences are DFQATT and SNEGSKA (reference sequence).